This TCR beta chain was profiled in a study of CD8 T cells in ankylosing spondylitis. Study-wide findings and caveats: Significant enrichment of disease-linked clones was reported in matched ankylosing spondylitis synovial fluid.

The CDR3 is 16 residues long. The V gene's germline CDR1 is ENHRY and CDR2 SYGVKD. V shed 3 bases and J 1 base; nucleotides not matched to a gene: 6. Quantitative barcoded 5'-RACE was used to prepare TCR beta libraries. TCRdb processed the 5' RACE reads anew with MiXCR; each CDR3 protein has one entry. The table has hundreds of thousands of distinct CDR3 sequences, 20% to 30% seen once. This clonotype was observed at least ten times. The antigen remains unidentified. Material: blood, either unsorted or a sorted T cell fraction (not recorded which). The chain recombines TRBV10-3 with TRBJ2-3; 8 bases are a match to TRBD1. The TCR originated in a male donor with ankylosing spondylitis or in good health (not recorded which). CDR3: CAISDGQGMGTDTQYF. CDR3 bases: TGTGCCATCAGTGATGGACAGGGTATGGGCACAGATACGCAGTATTTT.